Listed here are 2 T cell receptor beta chains from one sample, sequenced in a study of molecular identifiers for immune sequencing clone quantification. TCRdb itself ran the PCR reads through MiXCR, one entry per CDR3 protein. The sample lists some 66,000 distinct CDR3 sequences; under 20% were seen once. The sequenced sample was naive CD8+ T cells from blood, with Jurkat cell RNA spiked in. Subset meaning: FACS-sorted CD8+CD4-CCR7+CD45RA+ naive T cells. These receptors were collected from a human donor in good health. Some libraries in this study had Jurkat cell RNA spiked in.

The chain recombines TRBV27 with TRBJ2-1; D gene ambiguous. V lost 2 bases and J 6 bases, leaving 5 bases between the germline ends. CDR1 and CDR2 from the germline V gene are MNHEY and SMNVEV (reference sequence). This CDR3 spans 12 amino acids. Written as DNA, the CDR3 is TGTGCCAGCAGTTTAAGCCGCAATGAGCAGTTCTTC. It specifies CASSLSRNEQFF.

This clonotype appeared a few times. One base away lies a much larger clone, so this may be a sequencing read error. The V gene is TRBV25-1, the J gene TRBJ1-1; D gene unclear. Germline V gives CDR1 MGHDK, CDR2 SYGVNS. CDR3 size: 13 residues. In nucleotides, the CDR3 is TGTGCCGGCAGGCAGACTATGAACACTGAAGCTTTCTTT. It specifies CAGRQTMNTEAFF.